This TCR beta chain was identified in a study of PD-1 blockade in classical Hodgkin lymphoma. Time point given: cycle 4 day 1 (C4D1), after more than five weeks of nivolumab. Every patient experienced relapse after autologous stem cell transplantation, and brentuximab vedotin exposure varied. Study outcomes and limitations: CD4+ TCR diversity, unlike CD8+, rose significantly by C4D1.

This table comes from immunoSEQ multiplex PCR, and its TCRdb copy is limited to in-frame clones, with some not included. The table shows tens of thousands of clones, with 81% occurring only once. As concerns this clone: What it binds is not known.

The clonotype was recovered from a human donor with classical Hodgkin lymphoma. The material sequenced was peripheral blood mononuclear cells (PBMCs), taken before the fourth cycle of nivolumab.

This CDR3 reads CASTRTDNQPQHF. The CDR3 DNA is TGTGCCAGTACCCGGACAGACAATCAGCCCCAGCATTTT. The chain employs TRBV19 and TRBJ1-5; D might be TRBD1 (6 bases). CDR1 and CDR2 from the germline V gene are LNHDA and SQIVND (reference sequence). CDR3 length: 13 residues. Between the trimmed V and J ends, which lost 7 bases and 3 bases, there was a span of 10 bases.